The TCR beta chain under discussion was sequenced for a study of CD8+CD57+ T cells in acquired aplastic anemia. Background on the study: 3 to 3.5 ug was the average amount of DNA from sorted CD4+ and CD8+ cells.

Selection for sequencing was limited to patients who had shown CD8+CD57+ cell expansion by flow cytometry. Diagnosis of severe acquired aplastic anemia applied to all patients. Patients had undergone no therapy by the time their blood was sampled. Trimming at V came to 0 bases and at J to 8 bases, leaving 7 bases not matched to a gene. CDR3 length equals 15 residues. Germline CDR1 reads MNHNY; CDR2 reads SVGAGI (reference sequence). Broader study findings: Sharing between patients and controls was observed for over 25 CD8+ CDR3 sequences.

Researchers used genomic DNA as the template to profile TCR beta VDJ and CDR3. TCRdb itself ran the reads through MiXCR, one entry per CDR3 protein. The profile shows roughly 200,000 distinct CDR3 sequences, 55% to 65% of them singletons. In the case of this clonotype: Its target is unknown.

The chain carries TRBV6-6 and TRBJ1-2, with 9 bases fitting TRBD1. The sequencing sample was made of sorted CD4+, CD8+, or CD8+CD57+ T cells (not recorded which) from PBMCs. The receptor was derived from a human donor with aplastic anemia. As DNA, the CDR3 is TGTGCCAGCAGTTACTCGACTTCGGACAGGGGCGGCTACACCTTC. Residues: CASSYSTSDRGGYTF.